The 3 T cell receptor beta chains listed next were all sequenced from one sample in a study of beta chain features in type 1 diabetes. Of the isolated RNA, all was reverse transcribed, and so the sequenced material was expressed TCRB transcripts. Sequencing was performed with immunoSEQ multiplex PCR; in TCRdb, only in-frame clones are kept and a portion is missing. This table has some 150,000 clones, 8% to 13% appearing once. Sequenced material: naive CD4+ T cells from blood. The source is a man between 18 and 35 years old in good health.

A few counts support this clone. CDR3 sequence (DNA): TGTGCCAGCAGCACCCTGACAGGCGGCTCGGAGACCCAGTACTTC. This encodes CASSTLTGGSETQYF. The chain recombines TRBV5-5 with TRBJ2-5; tentatively, D is TRBD1 (6 bases). Trimming left V 4 bases short and J 5 bases short, with 18 bases between. Germline V gene data show CDR1 as SGHKS and CDR2 as YYEKEE (reference sequence). The CDR3 runs to 15 residues. Together with reference TRBV5-5 and TRBJ2-5, the CDR3 gives the full variable domain: DAGVTQSPTHLIKTRGQQVTLRCSPISGHKSVSWYQQVLGQGPQFIFQYYEKEERGRGNFPDRFSARQFPNYSSELNVNALLLGDSALYLCASSTLTGGSETQYFGPGTRLLVL.

Only a few counts were recorded for this clone. This chain links TRBV5-4 with TRBJ2-2; 11 bases align to TRBD1. CDR1 and CDR2 from the germline V gene are SGHNT and YYREEE (reference sequence). The J segment lost 7 bases and the V segment lost 5 bases, leaving 13 bases of the junction unmatched. This CDR3 has 17 amino acids. The CDR3 sequence: CASRGRTGGALIGELFF. In DNA, the CDR3 is TGTGCCAGCAGGGGACGGACAGGGGGCGCCTTGATCGGGGAGCTGTTTTTT. The variable domain in full, with the rest retrieved from reference TRBV5-4 and TRBJ2-2, is ETGVTQSPTHLIKTRGQQVTLRCSSQSGHNTVSWYQQALGQGPQFIFQYYREEENGRGNFPPRFSGLQFPNYSSELNVNALELDDSALYLCASRGRTGGALIGELFFGEGSRLTVL.

This clone appeared a few times. V and J are TRBV6-1 and TRBJ2-1, with D possibly TRBD1 on 5 matching bases. V was shortened by 8 bases and J by 10 bases, with 21 bases between the two germline ends. This CDR3 is built from 14 residues. Germline CDR1 MNHNS, CDR2 SASEGT. The CDR3 here is CASGPRQGDGEQFF. The DNA of the CDR3 is TGTGCCAGCGGCCCAAGGCAGGGTGACGGGGAGCAGTTCTTC.